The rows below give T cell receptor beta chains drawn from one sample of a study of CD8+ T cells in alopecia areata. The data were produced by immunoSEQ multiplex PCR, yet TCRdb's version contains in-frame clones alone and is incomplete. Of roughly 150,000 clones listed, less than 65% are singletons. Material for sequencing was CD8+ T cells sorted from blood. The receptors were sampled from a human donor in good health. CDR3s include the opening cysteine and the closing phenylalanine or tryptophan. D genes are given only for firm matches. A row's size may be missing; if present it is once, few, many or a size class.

CDR3aa: CASSWGQGEGSYEQYF
CDR3nt: TGTGCCAGCAGCTGGGGACAGGGGGAAGGATCCTACGAGCAGTACTTC
d_gene: TRBD1
j_gene: TRBJ2-7
v_gene: TRBV28
abundance: NA

CDR3aa: CASSVAGELFF
CDR3nt: TGTGCCAGCAGCGTAGCCGGGGAGCTGTTTTTT
d_gene: NA
j_gene: TRBJ2-2
v_gene: TRBV9
abundance: NA

CDR3aa: CASSPAIRQGLNEKLFF
CDR3nt: TGTGCCAGCAGTCCAGCGATCAGACAGGGGTTGAATGAAAAACTGTTTTTT
d_gene: TRBD1
j_gene: TRBJ1-4
v_gene: TRBV2
abundance: NA

CDR3aa: CASSFSTGATYEQYF
CDR3nt: TGTGCCAGCAGTTTCTCGACAGGGGCTACCTACGAGCAGTACTTC
d_gene: TRBD1
j_gene: TRBJ2-7
v_gene: TRBV2
abundance: NA

CDR3aa: CSVGDRPYEQYF
CDR3nt: TGCAGCGTCGGGGACAGGCCCTACGAGCAGTACTTC
d_gene: TRBD1
j_gene: TRBJ2-7
v_gene: TRBV29-1
abundance: few

CDR3aa: CASSLASAGAVLEQYF
CDR3nt: TGCGCCAGCAGCTTGGCGTCGGCGGGGGCTGTGTTGGAGCAGTACTTC
d_gene: NA
j_gene: TRBJ2-7
v_gene: TRBV5-1
abundance: NA

CDR3aa: CASSAQTRGEQYF
CDR3nt: TGTGCCAGCAGCGCCCAGACTAGGGGTGAGCAGTACTTC
d_gene: NA
j_gene: TRBJ2-7
v_gene: TRBV7-9
abundance: few

CDR3aa: CASSLWTSARGYNEQFF
CDR3nt: TGTGCCAGCAGCTTGTGGACTAGCGCCAGGGGTTACAATGAGCAGTTCTTC
d_gene: TRBD2
j_gene: TRBJ2-1
v_gene: TRBV5-6
abundance: NA

CDR3aa: CATEKIDKIYGYTF
CDR3nt: TGTGCCACGGAGAAGATCGACAAGATCTATGGCTACACCTTC
d_gene: NA
j_gene: TRBJ1-2
v_gene: TRBV2
abundance: NA

CDR3aa: CASSFGGDEQFF
CDR3nt: TGTGCCAGCAGCTTCGGGGGGGATGAGCAGTTCTTC
d_gene: TRBD2
j_gene: TRBJ2-1
v_gene: TRBV11-2
abundance: NA